What follows describes a single T cell receptor beta chain. This clonotype was seen ten or more times. Its cognate antigen has yet to be identified. Per-base qualities were not stored, and no clone one base away is much larger. The CDR3 numbers 16 residues from cysteine through phenylalanine. The CDR3 DNA has 48 bases and is translated from base 1. CDR1 and CDR2 are drawn from the germline V gene: SGHTA, FQGNSA. From V the trimming removes 4 bases and from J it removes 2 bases, while the gene matches leave 4 bases of the junction unaccounted for. The sample belongs to a study of T-cell memory formation after mild COVID-19 (dated by TCRdb to 2020 to 2023). In terms of the full investigation: TCR sequence clusters from the two donors were largely donor specific. T-cell clones expanding and contracting after mild COVID-19 in a couple of donors were tracked by longitudinal TCRalpha and TCRbeta repertoire sequencing. The cohort was made up of two young adult volunteers, one female and one male, who were previously healthy. What the study reported, not specific to this receptor: The detection of some responding clones in pre-infection memory suggests that pre-existing cross-reactive memory T cells joined the SARS-CoV-2 response. SARS-CoV-2 specificity of the second-wave clones peaking on day 37 was not confirmed. Balanced CD4/CD8 phenotypes were observed for clones contracting from day 15 to 85, whereas a bias towards CD4+ was observed for a second wave of clones expanding from day 15 to 37. Only a couple of mild cases were covered in the study, and larger cohorts including severe cases with pre-infection samples were considered necessary. Contracting CD4+ clones appeared mostly in the CM and EM memory subsets, whereas CD8+ clones were enriched in EMRA.

For sequencing, an Illumina NovaSeq 6000 was employed. Using 5'RACE with constant-segment primers, TCRalpha and TCRbeta cDNA libraries were constructed, with sample barcodes and unique molecular identifiers added in the process. RNA was extracted from every sample with Trizol reagent. Libraries were amplified in two PCR steps, with a second sample barcode and Illumina TruSeq adapters added in the second step. The libraries were sequenced on an Illumina NovaSeq using 2 x 150 bp paired-end reads. As for the authors' bioinformatics: Demultiplexing of reads and collapsing into UMI-guided consensus sequences were performed with migec v1.2.7. Using mixcr v2.1.11, UMI consensuses were aligned to TRA and TRB V and J templates and then assembled into clonotypes. A clonotype was counted as expanded or contracted only if both edgeR and NoisET called the change significant, with noise models trained on biological replicates. edgeR calls used a false discovery rate-adjusted p below 0.01 and a log2 fold-change threshold of 1. As an exploratory analysis of dynamics, PCA with hierarchical clustering was applied to max-normalized trajectories of the 1000 most abundant clonotypes. The CD4 or CD8 phenotype of responding clones was assigned using the separately sequenced CD4+ and CD8+ repertoires. TCRdb ran its own pipeline on the public reads, namely fastp trimming at Q25 and MiXCR clone calling, and kept in-frame beta chains. Records with the same CDR3 protein are collapsed into one entry carrying the most frequent genes and DNA. The V and J calls were determined by TCRdb, not by the authors. The sample table records roughly 280,000 distinct CDR3 sequences; 7% to 10% of these occur just once. The ten largest clonotypes hold approximately 22% of the sample.

Ficoll-Paque density gradient centrifugation was the method used to isolate PBMCs. The sequence came from a man aged 18 to 29 who had mild COVID-19 (a few samples of this study predate the infection). The sample titles of this study are shuffled in the database, so cell type and time point are left out; the donor was told from shared clones. Sequencing was performed on PBMCs or a T cell subset sorted from them (not recorded which). This chain is built from TRBV7-2 and TRBJ2-5; TRBD2 agrees with 13 junctional bases. The CDR3 loop reads CASSSRLAGGQETQYF. The nucleotide sequence is given as TGTGCCAGCAGCTCACGACTAGCGGGGGGACAAGAGACCCAGTACTTC.